The TCR beta chain under discussion was sequenced for a study of response to subunit inactivated influenza vaccine. There are 14 residues in the CDR3. V lost 1 base to trimming and J lost 7 bases, with 8 bases between them. TCRdb re-called the RT-PCR reads through MiXCR, storing one row per CDR3 protein. The table records hundreds of thousands of distinct CDR3 sequences, 14% of them present only once. This clonotype was observed a handful of times. The material was PBMCs from blood, obtained 14 days before vaccination. The receptor was isolated from a man aged 45-65 years who received an inactivated influenza vaccine. V and J are TRBV12-3 or TRBV12-4 and TRBJ1-6; D call uncertain. In nucleotides, the CDR3 is TGTGCCAGCAGTTTAGACAGCCGGAATTCACCCCTCCACTTT. Residues: CASSLDSRNSPLHF.